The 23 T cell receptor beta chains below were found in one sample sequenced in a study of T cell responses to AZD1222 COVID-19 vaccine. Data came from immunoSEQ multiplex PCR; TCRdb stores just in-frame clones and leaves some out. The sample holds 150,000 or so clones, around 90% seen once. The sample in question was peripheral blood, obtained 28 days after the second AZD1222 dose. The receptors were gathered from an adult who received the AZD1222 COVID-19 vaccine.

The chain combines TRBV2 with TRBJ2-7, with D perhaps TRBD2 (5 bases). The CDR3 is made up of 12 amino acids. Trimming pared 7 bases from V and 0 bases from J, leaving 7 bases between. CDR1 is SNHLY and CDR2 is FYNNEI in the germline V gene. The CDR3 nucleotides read TGTGCCAGCACCGCGGGCTCCTACGAGCAGTACTTC. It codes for CASTAGSYEQYF.

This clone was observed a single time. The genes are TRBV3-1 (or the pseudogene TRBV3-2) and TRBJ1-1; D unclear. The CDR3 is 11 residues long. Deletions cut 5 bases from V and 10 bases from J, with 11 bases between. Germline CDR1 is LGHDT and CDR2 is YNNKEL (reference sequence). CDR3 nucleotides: TGTGCCAGCAGCGCGGGAGGTCTAGCTTTCTTT. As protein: CASSAGGLAFF.

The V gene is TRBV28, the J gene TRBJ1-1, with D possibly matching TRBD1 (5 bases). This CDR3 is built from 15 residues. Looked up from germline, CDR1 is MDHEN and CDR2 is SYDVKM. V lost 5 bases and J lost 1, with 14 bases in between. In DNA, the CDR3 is TGTGCCAGCAGTCCCTGGGGGGGATCGAACACTGAAGCTTTCTTT. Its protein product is CASSPWGGSNTEAFF. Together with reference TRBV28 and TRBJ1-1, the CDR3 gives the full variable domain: DVKVTQSSRYLVKRTGEKVFLECVQDMDHENMFWYRQDPGLGLRLIYFSYDVKMKEKGDIPEGYSVSREKKERFSLILESASTNQTSMYLCASSPWGGSNTEAFFGQGTRLTVV.

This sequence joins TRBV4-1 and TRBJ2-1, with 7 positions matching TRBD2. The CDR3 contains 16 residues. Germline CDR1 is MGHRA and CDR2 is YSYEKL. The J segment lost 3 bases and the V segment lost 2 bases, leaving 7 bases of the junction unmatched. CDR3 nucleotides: TGCGCCAGCAGCCAACCACCCGGACTAGACTACAATGAGCAGTTCTTC. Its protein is CASSQPPGLDYNEQFF.

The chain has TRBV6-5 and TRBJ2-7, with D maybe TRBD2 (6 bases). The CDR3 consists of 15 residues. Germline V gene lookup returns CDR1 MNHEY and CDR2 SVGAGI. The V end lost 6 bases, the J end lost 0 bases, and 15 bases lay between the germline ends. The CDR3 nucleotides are TGTGCCAGCAGACCCCCTGGGGGGAGCTCCTACGAGCAGTACTTC. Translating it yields CASRPPGGSSYEQYF.

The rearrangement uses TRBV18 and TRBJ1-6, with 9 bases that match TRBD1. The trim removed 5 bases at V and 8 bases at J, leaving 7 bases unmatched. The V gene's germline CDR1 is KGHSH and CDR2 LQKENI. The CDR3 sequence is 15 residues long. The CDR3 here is CASSTTTGGDSPLHF. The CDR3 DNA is TGTGCCAGCTCAACCACGACAGGGGGGGATTCACCCCTCCACTTT.

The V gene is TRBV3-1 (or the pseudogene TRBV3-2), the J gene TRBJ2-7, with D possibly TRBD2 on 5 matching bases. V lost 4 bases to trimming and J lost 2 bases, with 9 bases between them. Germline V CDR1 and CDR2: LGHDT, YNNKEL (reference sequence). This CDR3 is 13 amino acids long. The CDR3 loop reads CASSLLGAYEQYF. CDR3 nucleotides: TGTGCCAGCAGCCTTCTCGGGGCCTACGAGCAGTACTTC.

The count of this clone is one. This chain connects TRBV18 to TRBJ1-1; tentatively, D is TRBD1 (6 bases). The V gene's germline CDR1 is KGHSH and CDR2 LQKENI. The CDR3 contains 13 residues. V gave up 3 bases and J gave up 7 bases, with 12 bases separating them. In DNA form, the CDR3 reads TGTGCCAGCTCACCCGGACAGAAAATTGAAGCTTTCTTT. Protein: CASSPGQKIEAFF.

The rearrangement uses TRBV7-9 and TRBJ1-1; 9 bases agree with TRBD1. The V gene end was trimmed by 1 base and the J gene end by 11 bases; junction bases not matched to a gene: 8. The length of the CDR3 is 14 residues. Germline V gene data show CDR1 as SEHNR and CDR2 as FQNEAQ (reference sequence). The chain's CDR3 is CASSLVRDRDMAFF. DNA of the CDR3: TGTGCCAGCAGCTTAGTACGGGACAGGGACATGGCTTTCTTT.

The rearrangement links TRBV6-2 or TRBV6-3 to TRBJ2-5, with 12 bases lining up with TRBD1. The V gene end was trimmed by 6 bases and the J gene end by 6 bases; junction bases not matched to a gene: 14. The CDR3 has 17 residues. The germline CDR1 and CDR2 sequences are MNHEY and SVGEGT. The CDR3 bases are TGTGCCAGCAGCACCGGGACAGGGGGCGGATCGATAAAGACCCAGTACTTC. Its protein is CASSTGTGGGSIKTQYF.

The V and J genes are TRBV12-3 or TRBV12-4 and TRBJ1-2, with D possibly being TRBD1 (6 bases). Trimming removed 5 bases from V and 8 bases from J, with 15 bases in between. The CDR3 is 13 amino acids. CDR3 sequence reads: CASSVNRAGGYTF. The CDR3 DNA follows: TGTGCCAGCAGTGTGAACAGGGCCGGGGGCTACACCTTC.

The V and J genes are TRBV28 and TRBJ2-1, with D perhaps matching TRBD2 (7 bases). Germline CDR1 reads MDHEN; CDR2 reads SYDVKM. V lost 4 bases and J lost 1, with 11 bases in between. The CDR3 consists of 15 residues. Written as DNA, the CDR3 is TGTGCCAGCAGTTCAGCGGGACAATCCTACAATGAGCAGTTCTTC. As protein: CASSSAGQSYNEQFF.

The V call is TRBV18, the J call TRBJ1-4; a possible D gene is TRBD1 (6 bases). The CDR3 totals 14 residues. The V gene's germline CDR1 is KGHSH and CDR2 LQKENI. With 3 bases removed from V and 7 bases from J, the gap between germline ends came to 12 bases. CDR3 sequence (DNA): TGTGCCAGCTCACCGAACAGGGCCACTGAAAAACTGTTTTTT. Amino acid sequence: CASSPNRATEKLFF.

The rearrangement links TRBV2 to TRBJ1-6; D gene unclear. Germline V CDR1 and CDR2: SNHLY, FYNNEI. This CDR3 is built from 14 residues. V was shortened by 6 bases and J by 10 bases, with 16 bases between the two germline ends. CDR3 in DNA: TGTGCCAGCAGCCCCCGGGTTACGGCCTCACCCCTCCACTTT. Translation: CASSPRVTASPLHF.

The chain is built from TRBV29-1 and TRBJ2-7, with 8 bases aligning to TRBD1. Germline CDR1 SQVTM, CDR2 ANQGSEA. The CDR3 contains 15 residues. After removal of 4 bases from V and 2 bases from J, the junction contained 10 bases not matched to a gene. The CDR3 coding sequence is TGCAGCGTTGCCGGGGACAGGCTAACAACCTACGAGCAGTACTTC. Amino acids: CSVAGDRLTTYEQYF.

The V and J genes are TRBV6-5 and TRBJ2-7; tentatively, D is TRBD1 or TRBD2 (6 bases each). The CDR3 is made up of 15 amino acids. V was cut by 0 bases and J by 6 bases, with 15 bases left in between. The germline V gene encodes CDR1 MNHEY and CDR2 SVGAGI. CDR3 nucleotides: TGTGCCAGCAGTTACTCGACGGGGGCCGGGGGCGAGCAGTACTTC. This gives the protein CASSYSTGAGGEQYF.

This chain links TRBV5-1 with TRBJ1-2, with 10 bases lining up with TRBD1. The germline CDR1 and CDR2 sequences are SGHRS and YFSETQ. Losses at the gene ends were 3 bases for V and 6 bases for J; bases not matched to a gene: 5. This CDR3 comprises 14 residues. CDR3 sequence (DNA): TGCGCCAGCAGCTCCGGGACAGGGGTCCATGGCTACACCTTC. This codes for CASSSGTGVHGYTF.

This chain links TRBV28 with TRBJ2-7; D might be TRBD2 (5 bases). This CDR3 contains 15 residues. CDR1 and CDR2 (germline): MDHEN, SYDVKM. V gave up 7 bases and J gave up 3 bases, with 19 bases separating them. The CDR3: CASTSRRALNYEQYF. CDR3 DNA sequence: TGTGCCAGCACTTCACGGCGGGCGTTAAACTACGAGCAGTACTTC.

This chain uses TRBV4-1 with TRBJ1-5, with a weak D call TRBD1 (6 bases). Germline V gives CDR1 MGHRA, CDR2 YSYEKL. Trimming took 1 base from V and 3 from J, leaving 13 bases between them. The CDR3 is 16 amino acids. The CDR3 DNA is TGCGCCAGCAGCCAAGGACAGGCGTCCCCCAATCAGCCCCAGCATTTT. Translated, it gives CASSQGQASPNQPQHF.

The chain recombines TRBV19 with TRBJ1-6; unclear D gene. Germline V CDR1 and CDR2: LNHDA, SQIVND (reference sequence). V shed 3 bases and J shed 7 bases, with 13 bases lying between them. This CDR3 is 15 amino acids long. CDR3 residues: CASSMTAWANSPLHF. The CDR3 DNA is TGTGCCAGTAGTATGACCGCATGGGCGAATTCACCCCTCCACTTT.

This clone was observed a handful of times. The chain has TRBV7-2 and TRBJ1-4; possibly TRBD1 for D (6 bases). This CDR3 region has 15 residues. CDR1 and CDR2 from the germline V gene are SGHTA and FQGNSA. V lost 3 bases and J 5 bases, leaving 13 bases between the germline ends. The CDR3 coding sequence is TGTGCCAGCAGCTTCGGAAGACAGGTGAATGAAAAACTGTTTTTT. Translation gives CASSFGRQVNEKLFF. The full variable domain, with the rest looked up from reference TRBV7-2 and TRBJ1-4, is GAGVSQSPSNKVTEKGKDVELRCDPISGHTALYWYRQSLGQGLEFLIYFQGNSAPDKSGLPSDRFSAERTGGSVSTLTIQRTQQEDSAVYLCASSFGRQVNEKLFFGSGTQLSVL.

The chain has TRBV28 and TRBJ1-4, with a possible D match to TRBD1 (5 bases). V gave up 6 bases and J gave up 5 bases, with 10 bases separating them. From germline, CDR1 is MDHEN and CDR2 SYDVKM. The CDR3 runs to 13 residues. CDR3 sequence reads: CASRTTANEKLFF. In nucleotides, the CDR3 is TGTGCCAGCAGGACGACAGCGAATGAAAAACTGTTTTTT.

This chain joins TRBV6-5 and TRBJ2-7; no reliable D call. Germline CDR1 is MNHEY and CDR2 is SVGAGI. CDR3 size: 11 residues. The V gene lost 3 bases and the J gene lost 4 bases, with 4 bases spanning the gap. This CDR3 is CASSYRYEQYF. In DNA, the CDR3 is TGTGCCAGCAGTTATAGGTACGAGCAGTACTTC.